This T cell receptor (beta chain) was sequenced for a study of cytomegalovirus exposure and HLA in healthy donors. The germline V gene has CDR1 KGHSH and CDR2 LQKENI. CDR3 length: 15 residues. J gave up 5 bases and V 3 bases, and 3 bases lay outside the gene matches. This clone was detected a few times. Its antigen is unknown. Distinct nucleotide sequences in the sample also encode this CDR3. The study, taken as a whole, reports: Researchers counted roughly 160 TCR beta chains as cytomegalovirus-associated. Trimming of TCR beta V- and J-genes showed a link, identified in a later analysis, to a missense DCLRE1C variant.

When sampled, the donors appeared nominally healthy, though they likely had unrecorded immune exposures. PCR amplification relied on 60 Vbeta primers (plus 13 Jbeta primers). The data were produced by immunoSEQ multiplex PCR, yet TCRdb's version contains in-frame clones alone and is incomplete. The data show some 160,000 clones, 70% to 80% seen once. Material: PBMCs. This chain joins TRBV18 and TRBJ1-4, with 10 bases lining up with TRBD1. This receptor was obtained from a male donor in good health and CMV-seronegative. The CDR3 is CASSPRTGGNEKLFF. CDR3 nucleotide sequence: TGTGCCAGCTCACCCCGGACAGGGGGGAATGAAAAACTGTTTTTT. The whole variable domain, filled in from reference TRBV18 and TRBJ1-4, reads NAGVMQNPRHLVRRRGQEARLRCSPMKGHSHVYWYRQLPEEGLKFMVYLQKENIIDESGMPKERFSAEFPKEGPSILRIQQVVRGDSAAYFCASSPRTGGNEKLFFGSGTQLSVL.